This T cell receptor beta chain was sequenced for a study of T cell responses to AZD1222 COVID-19 vaccine. Points from the study as a whole: It was only after the peak T cell response that any repertoires were sampled. Regions 160-218 and 743-854 dominated among vaccine-associated CD4 TCRs spanning spike.

Notes on this clone: Antigen unknown.

The CDR3 extends over 18 amino acids. Germline V lookup: CDR1 SGHRS, CDR2 YFSETQ. Unmatched junction bases numbered 13, after V lost 5 bases and J lost 1 base. Sequencing was performed with immunoSEQ multiplex PCR; in TCRdb, only in-frame clones are kept and a portion is missing. The sample comprises roughly 120,000 clones, approximately 85% of which are singletons, and about 4.4% rests with the top ten. This TCR was recovered from an adult who received the AZD1222 COVID-19 vaccine. The gene calls are TRBV5-1 and TRBJ2-1, with 9 bases that match TRBD1. Source: peripheral blood, taken 28 days after the second AZD1222 dose. The CDR3 DNA sequence: TGCGCCAGCAGGAAGGACAGGGGAGAGGGTTTATCCTACAATGAGCAGTTCTTC. Translated: CASRKDRGEGLSYNEQFF.